The 3 T cell receptor beta chains below all came from one sample that was sequenced in a study of T cells in localized non-small cell lung cancer. Data came from immunoSEQ multiplex PCR; TCRdb stores just in-frame clones and leaves some out. The table lists over 20,000 clones, 75% to 95% of them singletons. This sample comprised peripheral blood, obtained before any cancer treatment. These receptors were obtained from a female donor at least 60 years old with stage II squamous cell lung carcinoma.

The V call is TRBV5-1, the J call TRBJ2-3, with 11 bases aligning to TRBD2. Germline assignment: CDR1 SGHRS and CDR2 YFSETQ. The ends lost 6 bases at V and 4 bases at J; junction bases unmatched: 7. There are 15 residues in the CDR3. DNA of the CDR3: TGCGCCAGCACCCCCCTAGCGGGAGGTCCAGATACGCAGTATTTT. It translates to CASTPLAGGPDTQYF.

The V gene is TRBV6-6, the J gene TRBJ1-5, with 11 bases aligning to TRBD1. CDR1 MNHNY and CDR2 SVGAGI come from the germline V gene (reference sequence). The V gene end was trimmed by 7 bases and the J gene end by 7 bases; junction bases not matched to a gene: 9. This CDR3 has 15 residues. CDR3 DNA sequence: TGTGCCAGCAAAGCCGGACAGGGGGCAAGCCAGCCCCAGCATTTT. Its translation: CASKAGQGASQPQHF.

V usage is TRBV30 and J usage is TRBJ1-4; D ambiguous. The germline V gene encodes CDR1 GTSNPN and CDR2 SVGIG (reference sequence). The CDR3 runs to 12 residues. V was pared by 0 bases and J by 13 bases, with 12 bases between. CDR3 DNA: TGTGCCTGGAGTGTAAGAGGCTTTGCACTGTTTTTT. As protein: CAWSVRGFALFF.